This T cell receptor (beta chain) comes out of a study of blood T cell repertoires in COVID-19. Across the study: Material from acute and convalescent COVID-19 was sourced from the United States, Italy and Spain.

The V gene's germline CDR1 is SGHNT and CDR2 YYREEE (reference sequence). The CDR3 extends over 13 amino acids. The V and J ends lost 5 bases and 3 bases, in that order; junction bases with no gene match: 4. TCRdb's copy holds only in-frame clones and misses some; the assay was immunoSEQ multiplex PCR. Seen here are 250,000 to 300,000 clones, approximately 90% observed once, and the top ten hold 5.5% to 8%. Material: peripheral blood. This receptor was identified in a woman aged 50 to 60 with COVID-19, enrolled during active disease. This chain uses TRBV5-4 with TRBJ1-2; 7 positions match TRBD1. Here the CDR3 DNA reads TGTGCCAGCAGTTGGGGGACAGACTATGGCTACACCTTC. It yields the protein CASSWGTDYGYTF.